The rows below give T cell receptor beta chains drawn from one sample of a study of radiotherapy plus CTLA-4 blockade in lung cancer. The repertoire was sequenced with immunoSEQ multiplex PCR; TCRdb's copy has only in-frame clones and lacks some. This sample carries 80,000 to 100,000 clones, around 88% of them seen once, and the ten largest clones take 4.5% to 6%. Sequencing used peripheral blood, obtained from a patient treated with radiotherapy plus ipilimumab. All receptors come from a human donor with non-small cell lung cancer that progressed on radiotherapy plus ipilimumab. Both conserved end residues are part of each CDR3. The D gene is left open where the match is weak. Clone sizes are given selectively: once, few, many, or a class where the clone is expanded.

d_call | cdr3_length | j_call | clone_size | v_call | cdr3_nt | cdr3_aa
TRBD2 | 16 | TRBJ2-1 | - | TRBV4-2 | TGTGCCAGCAGCCAACAGACTAGCGGACTTTCCGGTGAGCAGTTCTTC | CASSQQTSGLSGEQFF
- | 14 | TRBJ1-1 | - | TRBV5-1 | TGCGCCAGCAGCTTGACAGGGCCGAGCACTGAAGCTTTCTTT | CASSLTGPSTEAFF
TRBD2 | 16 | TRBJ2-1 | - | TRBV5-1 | TGCGCCAGCAGCATTCAGACTAGCGGGAGTGGCAATGAGCAGTTCTTC | CASSIQTSGSGNEQFF
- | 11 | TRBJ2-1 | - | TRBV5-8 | TGTGCCAGCAGCCCCGGCAATGAGCAGTTCTTC | CASSPGNEQFF
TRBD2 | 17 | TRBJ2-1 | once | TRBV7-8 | TGTGCCAGCAGCTTAATTAGGGAGGGTCGGGCGGACAATGAGCAGTTCTTC | CASSLIREGRADNEQFF
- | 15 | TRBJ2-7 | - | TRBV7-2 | TGTGCCAGCAGCTTAGAGGCTACCAATTCCTACGAGCAGTACTTC | CASSLEATNSYEQYF
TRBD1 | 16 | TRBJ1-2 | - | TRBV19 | TGTGCCAGTAGGATGGACAGGGGGCGCCCCGCGGATGGCTACACCTTC | CASRMDRGRPADGYTF
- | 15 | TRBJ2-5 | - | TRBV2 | TGTGCCAGCAGTGGGGCTACAGGGTTTGGAGAGACCCAGTACTTC | CASSGATGFGETQYF
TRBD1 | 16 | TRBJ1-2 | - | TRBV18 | TGTGCCAGCTCAGCAGAGACGACAGGGCGACAGTATGGCTACACCTTC | CASSAETTGRQYGYTF
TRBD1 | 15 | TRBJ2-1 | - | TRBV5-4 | TGTGCCAGCAGCTCGGGACAGGGGGTGTGGAATGAGCAGTTCTTC | CASSSGQGVWNEQFF
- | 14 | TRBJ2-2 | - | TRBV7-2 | TGTGCCAGCAGCTTACGGGGAAACACCGGGGAGCTGTTTTTT | CASSLRGNTGELFF
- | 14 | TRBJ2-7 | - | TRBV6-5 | TGTGCCAGCAGTGAAATGTTAGGGGTAGACGAGCAGTACTTC | CASSEMLGVDEQYF
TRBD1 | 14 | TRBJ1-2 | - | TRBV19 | TGTGCCAGTAGCCTAGGACAGGGACTTTATGGCTACACCTTC | CASSLGQGLYGYTF
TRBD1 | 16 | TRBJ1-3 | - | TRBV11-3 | TGTGCCAGCAGCATGACAGGGCTCGGCTCTGGAAACACCATATATTTT | CASSMTGLGSGNTIYF